The sample holds a few counts of the clone carrying this T cell receptor beta chain. Its cognate antigen is unknown. The sample is drawn from a study of beta chain features in type 1 diabetes. Trimming stripped 5 bases from V and 5 bases from J, with 15 bases between. This CDR3 comprises 14 residues. The V gene's germline CDR1 is MGHDK and CDR2 SYGVNS. Only one heparinised blood draw was taken per donor, and its volume averaged about 120 mL. A CD45RO/CCR7/CD25/CD127/CD95/CD27 panel sorted naive, central memory, regulatory and stem cell-like memory CD4+ cells. General study results and limits: The study found moderately but significantly shorter TCRB CDR3s in all four CD4+ subsets of Type 1 diabetes patients. Type 1 diabetes patients had VDJ junctions that carried fewer insertions and more deletions.

All of the isolated RNA was reverse transcribed, so expressed TCRB transcripts were sequenced. The assay was immunoSEQ multiplex PCR, and TCRdb's table has in-frame clones only and misses some. The data contain about 650,000 clones, around 12% of them singletons. The TCR originated in a man aged 25-45 years with type 1 diabetes. This sequence joins TRBV25-1 and TRBJ1-2; D might be TRBD1 (5 bases). The sample comprised naive CD4+ T cells from blood. The CDR3 loop is CASSRAGQQYGYTF. In DNA, the CDR3 is TGTGCCAGCAGTAGAGCGGGGCAGCAGTATGGCTACACCTTC.